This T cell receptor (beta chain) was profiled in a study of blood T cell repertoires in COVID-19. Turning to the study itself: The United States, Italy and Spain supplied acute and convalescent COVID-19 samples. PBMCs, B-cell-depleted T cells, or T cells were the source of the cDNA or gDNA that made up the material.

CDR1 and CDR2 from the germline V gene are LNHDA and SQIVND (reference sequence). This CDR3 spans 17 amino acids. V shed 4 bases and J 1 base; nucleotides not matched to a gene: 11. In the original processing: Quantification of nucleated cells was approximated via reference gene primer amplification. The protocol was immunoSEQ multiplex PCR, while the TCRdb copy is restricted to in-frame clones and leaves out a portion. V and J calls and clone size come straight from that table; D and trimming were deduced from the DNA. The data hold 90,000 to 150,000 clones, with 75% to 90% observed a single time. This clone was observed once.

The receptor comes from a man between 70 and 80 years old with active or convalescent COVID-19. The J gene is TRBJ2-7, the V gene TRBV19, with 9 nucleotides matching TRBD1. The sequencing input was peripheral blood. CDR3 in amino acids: CASSKGQGAWSSYEQYF. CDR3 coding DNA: TGTGCCAGTAGTAAGGGACAGGGAGCGTGGTCTTCCTACGAGCAGTACTTC. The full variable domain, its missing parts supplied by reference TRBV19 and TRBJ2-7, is DGGITQSPKYLFRKEGQNVTLSCEQNLNHDAMYWYRQDPGQGLRLIYYSQIVNDFQKGDIAEGYSVSREKKESFPLTVTSAQKNPTAFYLCASSKGQGAWSSYEQYFGPGTRLTVT.